This TCR beta chain originates from a study of blood T cell repertoires in COVID-19. Study-wide context: Sites across the United States, Italy and Spain contributed samples from acute and convalescent COVID-19. The analysed material was cDNA or gDNA that came from T cells, B-cell-depleted T cells, or PBMCs.

V gave up 1 base and J gave up 4 bases, with 11 bases separating them. The CDR3 length is 14 residues. Per germline, CDR1 MGHRA and CDR2 YSYEKL. Study processing details: Amplifying reference gene primers gave estimates of nucleated cell counts. The data were produced by immunoSEQ multiplex PCR, yet TCRdb's version contains in-frame clones alone and is incomplete. V, J and clone size are taken as reported in that table, and D and trimming were inferred from the DNA itself. The sample lists approximately 220,000 clones, about 80% occurring once. V is TRBV4-1 and J is TRBJ2-7, with D unresolved. This clonotype was sampled from a woman aged 30 to 39 who had recovered from COVID-19. Material for sequencing was peripheral blood. CDR3 in DNA: TGCGCCAGCAGCCAAGGGCAGACGGAGTACGAGCAGTACTTC. As protein: CASSQGQTEYEQYF.